The next 8 T cell receptor beta chains were all read from a single sample in a study of tumor and adjacent non-tumor tissue in lung cancer. This sample's RNA came from whole unsorted tissue. This non-tumor lung sample came from over 3 cm beyond the tumor edge. The library came from three nested PCR rounds adapted from ARM-PCR protocols. MiXCR, run by TCRdb on the multiplex PCR reads, gives a single entry per CDR3 protein. The sample has some 100,000 distinct CDR3 sequences, less than 75% seen once; the top ten hold 15% to 20%. Sample: distant non-tumor lung tissue. The origin of the receptors is a man aged 25-40 years with non-small cell lung cancer.

The sample holds many counts of this clonotype. The chain employs TRBV20-1 and TRBJ2-7; TRBD1 agrees at 9 bases. The CDR3 extends over 13 amino acids. The V gene's germline CDR1 is DFQATT and CDR2 SNEGSKA (reference sequence). CDR3 amino acids: CSQQGAKSYEQYF. The DNA for the CDR3 is TGCAGCCAACAGGGGGCGAAATCCTACGAGCAGTACTTC.

Note on this clonotype: The junction shows a germline mismatch at one end, possibly a read error. The chain joins TRBV6-2 or TRBV6-3 to TRBJ1-1; D is unclear. The CDR3 totals 14 residues. Germline CDR1 is MNHEY and CDR2 is SVGEGT. The CDR3 DNA is TGTGCCATCAGTCCCGCCACTCGTAACACTGAAGCTTTCTTT. Translating it yields CAISPATRNTEAFF.

The V and J genes are TRBV30 and TRBJ2-1, with TRBD1 matching over 9 bases. V was pared by 2 bases and J by 16 bases, with 21 bases of the junction left unmatched. Germline assignment: CDR1 GTSNPN and CDR2 SVGIG (reference sequence). This CDR3 has 16 amino acids. DNA of the CDR3: TGTGCCTGGAGTCGCCGGGGACAGGGTGTTTACAATGGGCAATTCTTC. Translation gives CAWSRRGQGVYNGQFF.

On this clonotype: A read error may be the cause here, since a much bigger clone is one base away. The chain combines TRBV6-1 with TRBJ2-7, with 8 bases fitting TRBD1. With V trimmed by 5 bases and J by 6 bases, 15 bases remained unmatched. Germline lookup yields CDR1 MNHNS and CDR2 SASEGT. The CDR3 length is 16 residues. The CDR3 loop is CASSSKPGQVTCEQYF. CDR3 DNA: TGTGCCAGCAGTTCCAAACCGGGACAGGTAACCTGCGAGCAGTACTTC.

In its sample, this clonotype was seen a few times. Here the CDR3 DNA reads TGTGCCAGCAGCTTCGTAGGGGGGTCTGTGGGCTACACCTTC. It specifies CASSFVGGSVGYTF. The rearrangement joins TRBV5-4 to TRBJ1-2; tentative D call: TRBD1 (6 bases). V lost 2 bases to trimming and J lost 8 bases, with 16 bases between them. The CDR3 has 14 amino acids. Germline CDR1 is SGHNT and CDR2 is YYREEE (reference sequence).

On this clonotype itself: One junction end disagrees with the germline gene, perhaps due to a read error. The V gene is TRBV11-2, the J gene TRBJ2-3; 8 nucleotides agree with TRBD2. This CDR3 comprises 16 residues. CDR1 is SGHAT and CDR2 is FQNNGV in the germline V gene. CDR3 sequence reads: CASSSGLAGGIDTQYF. The CDR3 nucleotides are TGTGCCAGCAGCTCGGGACTTGCGGGAGGAATAGATACGCAATATTTT.

This clonotype was counted many times. This CDR3 reads CASSSSVGSGYGYTF. The CDR3 bases are TGTGCCAGCAGCTCATCGGTCGGTTCCGGCTATGGCTACACCTTC. The gene calls are TRBV11-2 and TRBJ1-2; no clear D gene. The CDR3 is 15 residues long. V lost 4 bases to trimming and J lost 4 bases, with 16 bases between them. CDR1 SGHAT and CDR2 FQNNGV come from the germline V gene.

Turning to this clonotype: The junction differs from germline at one of its ends, possibly a read error. This sequence joins TRBV11-2 and TRBJ2-5; no clear D. The CDR3 spans 14 residues. Germline CDR1 is SGHAT and CDR2 is FQNNGV. CDR3 residues: CASSPIRAQETQYF. CDR3 bases: TGTGCCAGCAGCCCCATTCGAGCCCAGGAGACCCAATATTTC.